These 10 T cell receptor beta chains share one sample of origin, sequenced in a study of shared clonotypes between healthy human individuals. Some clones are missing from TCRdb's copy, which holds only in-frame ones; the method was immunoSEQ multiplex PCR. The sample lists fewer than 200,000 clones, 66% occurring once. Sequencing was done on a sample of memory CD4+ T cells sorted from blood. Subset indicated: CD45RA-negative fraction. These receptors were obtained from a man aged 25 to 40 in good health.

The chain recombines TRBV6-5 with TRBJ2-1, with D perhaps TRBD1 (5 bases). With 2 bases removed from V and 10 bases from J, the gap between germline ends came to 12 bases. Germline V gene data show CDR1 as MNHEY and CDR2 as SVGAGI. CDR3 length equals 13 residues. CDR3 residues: CASSYLDSQEQFF. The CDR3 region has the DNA TGTGCCAGCAGTTACCTCGACAGTCAAGAGCAGTTCTTC.

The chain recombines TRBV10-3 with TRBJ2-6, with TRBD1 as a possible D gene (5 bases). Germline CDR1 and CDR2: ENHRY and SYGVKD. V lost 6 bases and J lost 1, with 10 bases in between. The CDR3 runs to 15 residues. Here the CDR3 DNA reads TGTGCCATCAGAGCCCAGGGATCTGGGGCCAACGTCCTGACTTTC. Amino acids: CAIRAQGSGANVLTF.

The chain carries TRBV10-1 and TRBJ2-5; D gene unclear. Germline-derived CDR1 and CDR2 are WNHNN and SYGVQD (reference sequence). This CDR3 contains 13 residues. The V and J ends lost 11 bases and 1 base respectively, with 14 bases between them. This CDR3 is CAPKGGGQETQYF. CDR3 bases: TGCGCCCCCAAGGGTGGCGGCCAAGAGACCCAGTACTTC.

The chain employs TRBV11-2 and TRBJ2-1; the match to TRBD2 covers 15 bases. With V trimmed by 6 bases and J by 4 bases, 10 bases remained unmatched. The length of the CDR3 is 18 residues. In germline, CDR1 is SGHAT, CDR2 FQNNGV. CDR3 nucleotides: TGTGCCAGCAGAGGACTAGCGGGAGGGCGGGCCTCATACAATGAGCAGTTCTTC. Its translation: CASRGLAGGRASYNEQFF.

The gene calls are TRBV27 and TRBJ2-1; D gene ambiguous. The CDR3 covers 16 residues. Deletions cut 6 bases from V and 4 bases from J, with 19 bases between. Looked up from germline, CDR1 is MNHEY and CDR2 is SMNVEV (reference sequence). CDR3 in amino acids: CASRQIPTFLYNEQFF. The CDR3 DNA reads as TGTGCCAGCAGACAGATCCCGACGTTCTTGTACAATGAGCAGTTCTTC.

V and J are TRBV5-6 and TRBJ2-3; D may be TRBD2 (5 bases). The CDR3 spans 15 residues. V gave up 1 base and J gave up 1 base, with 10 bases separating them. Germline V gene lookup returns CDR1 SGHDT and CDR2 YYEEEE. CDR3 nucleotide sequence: TGTGCCAGCAGCTTGAGCAGGAGGCGCACAGATACGCAGTATTTT. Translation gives CASSLSRRRTDTQYF.

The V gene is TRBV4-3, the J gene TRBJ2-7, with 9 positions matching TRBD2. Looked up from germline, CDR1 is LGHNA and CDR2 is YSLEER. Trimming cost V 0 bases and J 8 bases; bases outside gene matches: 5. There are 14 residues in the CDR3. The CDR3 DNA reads TGCGCCAGCAGCCAAGAAGGGCTAGCGGGGCAGCAGTACTTC. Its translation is CASSQEGLAGQQYF.

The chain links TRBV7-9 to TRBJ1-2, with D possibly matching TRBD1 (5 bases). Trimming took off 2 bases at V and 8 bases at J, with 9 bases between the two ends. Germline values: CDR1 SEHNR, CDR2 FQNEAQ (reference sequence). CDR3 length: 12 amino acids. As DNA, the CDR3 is TGTGCCAGCAGCTTACTGGGGGAGGGCTACACCTTC. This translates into CASSLLGEGYTF.

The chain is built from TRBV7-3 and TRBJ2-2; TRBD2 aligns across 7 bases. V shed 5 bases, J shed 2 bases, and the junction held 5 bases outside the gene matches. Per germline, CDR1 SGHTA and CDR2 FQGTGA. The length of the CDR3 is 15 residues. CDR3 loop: CASSLTSANTGELFF. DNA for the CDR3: TGTGCCAGCAGCCTTACTAGCGCCAACACCGGGGAGCTGTTTTTT.

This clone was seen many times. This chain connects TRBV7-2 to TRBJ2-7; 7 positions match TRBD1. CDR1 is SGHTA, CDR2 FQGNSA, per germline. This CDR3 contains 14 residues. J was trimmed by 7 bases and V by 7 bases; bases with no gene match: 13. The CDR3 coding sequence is TGTGCCAGCACCCCCTTAGGGGGCTCGGGGGAGCAGTACTTC. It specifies CASTPLGGSGEQYF.